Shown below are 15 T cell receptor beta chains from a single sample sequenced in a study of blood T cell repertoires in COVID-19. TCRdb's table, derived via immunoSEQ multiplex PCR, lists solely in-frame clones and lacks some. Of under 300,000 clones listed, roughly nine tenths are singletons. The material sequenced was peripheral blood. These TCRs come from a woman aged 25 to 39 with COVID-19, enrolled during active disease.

CDR3 coding DNA: TGTGCCAGCTCACTCAGACAAGGTTCTCAGAACACCATATATTTT. It codes for CASSLRQGSQNTIYF. The chain combines TRBV18 with TRBJ1-3; D gene ambiguous. The CDR3 has 15 amino acids. Per the germline V gene, CDR1 is KGHSH and CDR2 is LQKENI. Between the trimmed V and J ends, which lost 4 bases and 7 bases, there was a span of 17 bases.

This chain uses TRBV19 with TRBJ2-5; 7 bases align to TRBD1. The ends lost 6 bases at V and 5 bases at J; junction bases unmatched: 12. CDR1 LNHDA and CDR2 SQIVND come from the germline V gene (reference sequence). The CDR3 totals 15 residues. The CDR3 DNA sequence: TGTGCCAGTAGGCGGACAGGCCCCGAGGTGGAGACCCAGTACTTC. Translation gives CASRRTGPEVETQYF.

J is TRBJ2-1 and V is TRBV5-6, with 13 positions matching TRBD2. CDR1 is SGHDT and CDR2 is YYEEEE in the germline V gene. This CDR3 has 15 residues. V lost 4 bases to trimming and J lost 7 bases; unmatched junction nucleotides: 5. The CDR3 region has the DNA TGTGCCAGCAGCAGGACTAGCGGGGGCCTAAATGAGCAGTTCTTC. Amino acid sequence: CASSRTSGGLNEQFF.

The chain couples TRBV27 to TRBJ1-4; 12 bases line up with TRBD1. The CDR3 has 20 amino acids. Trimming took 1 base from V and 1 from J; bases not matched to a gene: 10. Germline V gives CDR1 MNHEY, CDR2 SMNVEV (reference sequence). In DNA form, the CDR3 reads TGTGCCAGCAGTTTATACCCCGGGACAGGGGGCGCGAAAACTAATGAAAAACTGTTTTTT. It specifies CASSLYPGTGGAKTNEKLFF.

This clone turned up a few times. The CDR3 here is CASSLSPGPSAYNEQFF. Written as DNA, the CDR3 is TGCGCCAGCAGCCTATCACCGGGTCCCAGCGCCTACAATGAGCAGTTCTTC. This chain uses TRBV4-1 with TRBJ2-1; D is undetermined. The CDR3 loop spans 17 amino acids. Trimming cost V 4 bases and J 2 bases, with 18 bases left between them. Germline V lookup: CDR1 MGHRA, CDR2 YSYEKL.

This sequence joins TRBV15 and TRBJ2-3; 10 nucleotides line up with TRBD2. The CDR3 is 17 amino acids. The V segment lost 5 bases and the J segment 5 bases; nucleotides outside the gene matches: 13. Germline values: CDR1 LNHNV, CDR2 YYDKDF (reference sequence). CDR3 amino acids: CATSPGQRGGPGDTQYF. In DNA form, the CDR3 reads TGTGCCACCAGCCCTGGGCAGCGGGGGGGCCCCGGAGATACGCAGTATTTT.

The CDR3 region has the DNA TGCGCCAGCAGCGTGACTAGCGGGGTACGTGAGCAGTTCTTC. This encodes CASSVTSGVREQFF. This chain links TRBV5-1 with TRBJ2-1, with 11 bases fitting TRBD2. Unmatched junction bases numbered 6, after V lost 4 bases and J lost 9 bases. CDR3 length: 14 amino acids. Germline CDR1 is SGHRS and CDR2 is YFSETQ.

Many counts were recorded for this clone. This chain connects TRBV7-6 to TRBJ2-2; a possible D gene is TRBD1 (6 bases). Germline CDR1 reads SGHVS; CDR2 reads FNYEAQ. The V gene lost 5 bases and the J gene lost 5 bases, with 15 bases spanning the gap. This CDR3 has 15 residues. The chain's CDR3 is CASSAPGVWTGELFF. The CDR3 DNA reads TGTGCCAGCAGCGCCCCAGGGGTTTGGACCGGGGAGCTGTTTTTT.

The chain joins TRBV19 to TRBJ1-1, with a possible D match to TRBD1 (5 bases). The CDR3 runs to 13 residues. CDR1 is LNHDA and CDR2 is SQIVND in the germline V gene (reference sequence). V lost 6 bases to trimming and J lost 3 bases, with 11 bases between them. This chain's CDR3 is CASRNRGYTEAFF. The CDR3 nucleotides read TGTGCCAGTAGAAATCGGGGGTACACTGAAGCTTTCTTT.

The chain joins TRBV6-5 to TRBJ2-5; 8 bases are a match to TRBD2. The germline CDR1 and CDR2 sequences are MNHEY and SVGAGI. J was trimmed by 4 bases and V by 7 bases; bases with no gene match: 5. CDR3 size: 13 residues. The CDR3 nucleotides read TGTGCCAGCACCCGGGGGGGAATAGAGACCCAGTACTTC. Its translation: CASTRGGIETQYF.

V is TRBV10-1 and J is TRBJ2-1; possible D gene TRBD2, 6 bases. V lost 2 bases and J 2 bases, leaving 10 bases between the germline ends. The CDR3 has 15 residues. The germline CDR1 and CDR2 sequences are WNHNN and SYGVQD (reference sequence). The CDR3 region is CASSEGGVAYNEQFF. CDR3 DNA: TGCGCCAGCAGTGAGGGCGGGGTCGCCTACAATGAGCAGTTCTTC.

Here the CDR3 reads CASMGLGTGELFF. The CDR3 DNA is TGTGCCAGTATGGGACTCGGGACCGGGGAGCTGTTTTTT. This chain joins TRBV19 and TRBJ2-2; D possibly corresponds to TRBD2 (6 bases). The CDR3 extends over 13 amino acids. CDR1 is LNHDA and CDR2 is SQIVND in the germline V gene (reference sequence). V shed 7 bases and J shed 5 bases, with 11 bases lying between them.

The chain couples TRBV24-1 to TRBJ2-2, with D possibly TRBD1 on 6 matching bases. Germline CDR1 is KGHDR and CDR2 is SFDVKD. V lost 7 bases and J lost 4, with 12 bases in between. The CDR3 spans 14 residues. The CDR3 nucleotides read TGTGCCACCAGCCCACAGGGTTCCACCGGGGAGCTGTTTTTT. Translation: CATSPQGSTGELFF.

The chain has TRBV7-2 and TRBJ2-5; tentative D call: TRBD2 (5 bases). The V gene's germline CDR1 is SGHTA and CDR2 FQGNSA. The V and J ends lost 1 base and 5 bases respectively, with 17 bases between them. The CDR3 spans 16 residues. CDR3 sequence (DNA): TGTGCCAGCAGCTTAGTTTTAGCCGGACTTTGGGAGACCCAGTACTTC. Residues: CASSLVLAGLWETQYF.

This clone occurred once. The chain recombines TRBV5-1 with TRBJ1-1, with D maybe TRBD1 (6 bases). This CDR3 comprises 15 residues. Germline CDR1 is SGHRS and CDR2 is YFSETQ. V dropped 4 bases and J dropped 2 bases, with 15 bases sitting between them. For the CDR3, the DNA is TGCGCCAGCAGCCTCGGACAGTGGGTAAACACTGAAGCTTTCTTT. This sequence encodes CASSLGQWVNTEAFF.